The 21 T cell receptor beta chains below were found in one sample sequenced in a study of shared clonotypes between healthy human individuals. Produced via immunoSEQ multiplex PCR; TCRdb's table is partial and in-frame only. The data contain some 2.3 million clones, roughly 93% of them seen just once; the ten biggest clones take up under 0.45%. The specimen sequenced was naive CD4+ T cells from PBMCs. Specified subset: CD45RA+ positively selected. These TCRs come from a young man in good health. Some clones in this sample may be carry-over from other donors' samples.

The V call is TRBV4-2, the J call TRBJ1-5, with TRBD1 matching over 7 bases. Trimming removed 3 bases from V and 6 bases from J; junction bases left unmatched: 2. From germline, CDR1 is LGHNA and CDR2 YNFKEQ. The CDR3 loop spans 13 amino acids. The CDR3 region has the DNA TGTGCCAGCAGCCAGAACAGGGGTCAGCCCCAGCATTTT. This codes for CASSQNRGQPQHF.

The gene calls are TRBV7-6 and TRBJ2-2; 8 positions agree with TRBD2. The CDR3 length is 16 residues. Germline values: CDR1 SGHVS, CDR2 FNYEAQ. J was trimmed by 7 bases and V by 0 bases; bases with no gene match: 7. CDR3 amino acids: CASSLAEREYGGELFF. In DNA, the CDR3 is TGTGCCAGCAGCTTAGCTGAGCGGGAGTATGGCGGGGAGCTGTTTTTT. The whole variable domain, remainder taken from reference TRBV7-6 and TRBJ2-2, is GAGVSQSPRYKVTKRGQDVALRCDPISGHVSLYWYRQALGQGPEFLTYFNYEAQQDKSGLPNDRFSAERPEGSISTLTIQRTEQRDSAMYRCASSLAEREYGGELFFGEGSRLTVL.

The V and J genes are TRBV5-6 and TRBJ2-1; D unresolved. The CDR3 runs 14 residues. CDR1 and CDR2 from the germline V gene are SGHDT and YYEEEE. Trimming took 9 bases from V and 1 from J, leaving 14 bases between them. CDR3 coding DNA: TGTGCCACCCAAGGGCACCCATCCTACAATGAGCAGTTCTTC. Its translation is CATQGHPSYNEQFF.

Points on this clone: The junction departs from germline at one end; a sequencing error may be responsible. The V call is TRBV28, the J call TRBJ2-1, with 10 bases aligning to TRBD2. The CDR3 sequence is 16 residues long. The germline V gene encodes CDR1 MDHEN and CDR2 SYDVKM. The CDR3 is CASSLAGTGRLAGLIF. In DNA form, the CDR3 reads TGTGCCAGCAGTTTAGCCGGGACAGGCCGACTAGCGGGCTTGATCTTC.

This clone occurred once. Other DNA sequences in the same sample also yield this CDR3. The genes are TRBV7-2 and TRBJ1-2; D is uncertain. V lost 1 base, J lost 4 bases, and 4 bases lay in between. The CDR3 contains 12 residues. CDR1 is SGHTA, CDR2 FQGNSA, per germline. This CDR3 reads CASSLDSYGYTF. Written as DNA, the CDR3 is TGTGCCAGCAGCTTAGACAGCTATGGCTACACCTTC.

The chain uses TRBV6-5 and TRBJ2-5; the match to TRBD2 covers 11 bases. The germline CDR1 and CDR2 sequences are MNHEY and SVGAGI. This CDR3 is 14 amino acids long. The junction had 7 bases not matched to a gene; V was cut back by 6 bases and J by 7 bases. DNA for the CDR3: TGTGCCAGCAGCCGAGCTAGCGGGAGGCTGACCCAGTACTTC. This encodes CASSRASGRLTQYF.

The DNA for the CDR3 is TGTGCCAGTAGTAACGGGGATAGCAATCAGCCCCAGCATTTT. It yields the protein CASSNGDSNQPQHF. The J gene is TRBJ1-5, the V gene TRBV19; D is ambiguous. This CDR3 is built from 14 residues. Between the trimmed V and J ends, which lost 4 bases and 0 bases, there was a span of 7 bases. Looked up from germline, CDR1 is LNHDA and CDR2 is SQIVND (reference sequence).

CDR3: CASSETSGRGNEQFF. CDR3 sequence (DNA): TGTGCCAGTAGCGAGACTAGCGGGAGGGGTAATGAGCAGTTCTTC. The V gene is TRBV19, the J gene TRBJ2-1; 14 bases map to TRBD2. The CDR3 length is 15 residues. Trimming cost V 6 bases and J 7 bases; bases outside gene matches: 5. From germline, CDR1 is LNHDA and CDR2 SQIVND (reference sequence).

J is TRBJ1-1 and V is TRBV7-3; D might be TRBD1 (5 bases). V was cut by 4 bases and J by 2 bases, with 8 bases left in between. The CDR3 has 13 amino acids. Germline-derived CDR1 and CDR2 are SGHTA and FQGTGA. The CDR3 protein is CASSWRGNTEAFF. Here the CDR3 DNA reads TGTGCCAGCAGCTGGAGGGGAAACACTGAAGCTTTCTTT.

This sequence joins TRBV28 and TRBJ2-7; 8 bases agree with TRBD1. Germline lookup yields CDR1 MDHEN and CDR2 SYDVKM. The CDR3 contains 15 residues. With 6 bases clipped from V and 5 bases from J, the junction kept 12 bases outside the gene matches. The CDR3 nucleotides are TGTGCCAGCAGATCAGGACAGGGATCGGGGGACGAGCAGTACTTC. Residues: CASRSGQGSGDEQYF.

This chain uses TRBV4-2 with TRBJ2-7; tentative D call: TRBD1 (5 bases). The CDR3 consists of 14 residues. In germline, CDR1 is LGHNA, CDR2 YNFKEQ. V was pared by 0 bases and J by 6 bases, with 12 bases between. CDR3 nucleotide sequence: TGTGCCAGCAGCCAAGATGGGCAGGGATCCGAGCAGTACTTC. It specifies CASSQDGQGSEQYF.

This chain uses TRBV28 with TRBJ2-7; D remains unclear. The CDR3 runs 15 residues. The V end was cut by 7 bases, the J end by 0 bases, with 16 bases between. Germline V CDR1 and CDR2: MDHEN, SYDVKM. The CDR3 region is CASKGLVSASYEQYF. The CDR3 coding sequence is TGTGCCAGCAAGGGCTTGGTCTCGGCCTCCTACGAGCAGTACTTC. Complete variable domain (other parts from reference TRBV28 and TRBJ2-7): DVKVTQSSRYLVKRTGEKVFLECVQDMDHENMFWYRQDPGLGLRLIYFSYDVKMKEKGDIPEGYSVSREKKERFSLILESASTNQTSMYLCASKGLVSASYEQYFGPGTRLTVT.

The CDR3 nucleotides are TGTGCCAGCTCCCTCCGCCCACTGCCCACCGGGGAGCTGTTTTTT. Its translation: CASSLRPLPTGELFF. The rearrangement uses TRBV18 and TRBJ2-2; D remains ambiguous. Germline CDR1 is KGHSH and CDR2 is LQKENI. Between the trimmed V and J ends, which lost 6 bases and 4 bases, there was a span of 15 bases. This CDR3 is 15 amino acids long.

V usage is TRBV2 and J usage is TRBJ2-3; 8 bases fit TRBD2. The CDR3 is 15 amino acids. The germline gives CDR1 SNHLY, CDR2 FYNNEI. Trimming took 6 bases from V and 2 from J; bases not matched to a gene: 7. CDR3 sequence: CASSLGLGDTDTQYF. The CDR3 coding sequence is TGTGCCAGCAGCCTGGGACTAGGGGACACAGATACGCAGTATTTT.

CDR3 sequence reads: CASSRLDRRNEKLFF. For the CDR3, the DNA is TGTGCCAGCAGCCGCCTAGACAGACGTAATGAAAAACTGTTTTTT. The rearrangement uses TRBV28 and TRBJ1-4, with a tentative D call TRBD1 (5 bases). Looked up from germline, CDR1 is MDHEN and CDR2 is SYDVKM. Trimming cost V 6 bases and J 4 bases, with 15 bases left between them. CDR3 length: 15 amino acids. The full variable domain, completed using reference TRBV28 and TRBJ1-4, is DVKVTQSSRYLVKRTGEKVFLECVQDMDHENMFWYRQDPGLGLRLIYFSYDVKMKEKGDIPEGYSVSREKKERFSLILESASTNQTSMYLCASSRLDRRNEKLFFGSGTQLSVL.

This chain links TRBV27 with TRBJ1-3; the match to TRBD1 covers 10 bases. Germline V CDR1 and CDR2: MNHEY, SMNVEV (reference sequence). The CDR3 runs 15 residues. V lost 6 bases and J lost 0; bases outside the gene matches: 2. Here the CDR3 DNA reads TGTGCCAGCAGGACAGGGGGCAGCTCTGGAAACACCATATATTTT. The encoded protein is CASRTGGSSGNTIYF.

This rearrangement joins TRBV28 to TRBJ2-1; maybe TRBD2 (5 bases). V shed 11 bases and J shed 3 bases, with 14 bases lying between them. Germline assignment: CDR1 MDHEN and CDR2 SYDVKM. This CDR3 comprises 13 residues. DNA for the CDR3: TGTGCCTGGCGGGCTTCCCTCTACAATGAGCAGTTCTTC. Protein product: CAWRASLYNEQFF.

The V and J genes are TRBV7-8 and TRBJ1-1; D remains unclear. The V end was cut by 3 bases, the J end by 4 bases, with 6 bases between. The CDR3 length is 12 residues. Germline V gene lookup returns CDR1 SGHVS and CDR2 FQNEAQ. As DNA, the CDR3 is TGTGCCAGCAGCTTCATTGGCACTGAAGCTTTCTTT. Its protein is CASSFIGTEAFF. Full variable domain (missing parts from reference TRBV7-8 and TRBJ1-1): GAGVSQSPRYKVAKRGQDVALRCDPISGHVSLFWYQQALGQGPEFLTYFQNEAQLDKSGLPSDRFFAERPEGSVSTLKIQRTQQEDSAVYLCASSFIGTEAFFGQGTRLTVV.

This clone was found once. V and J are TRBV11-2 and TRBJ1-1; no firm D call. There are 13 residues in the CDR3. In germline, CDR1 is SGHAT, CDR2 FQNNGV. The V and J ends lost 3 bases and 4 bases respectively, with 9 bases between them. CDR3 amino acids: CASSFSRITEAFF. Here the CDR3 DNA reads TGTGCCAGCAGCTTTTCCAGAATCACTGAAGCTTTCTTT.

The V gene is TRBV27, the J gene TRBJ1-1, with a tentative D call TRBD1 (5 bases). Germline CDR1 reads MNHEY; CDR2 reads SMNVEV (reference sequence). This CDR3 spans 14 amino acids. Trimming left V 4 bases short and J 0 bases short, with 9 bases between. The CDR3 DNA sequence: TGTGCCAGCAGTTCGGGGGTTTTGAACACTGAAGCTTTCTTT. It specifies CASSSGVLNTEAFF.

This chain joins TRBV13 and TRBJ2-1; 7 positions match TRBD2. The CDR3 runs to 18 residues. Germline V gene sequence: CDR1 PRHDT, CDR2 FYEKMQ (reference sequence). V was clipped by 4 bases and J by 4 bases; unmatched bases: 16. The DNA of the CDR3 is TGTGCCAGCAGCTACCGCACTAGCGCAAGGACGGGGTACAATGAGCAGTTCTTC. Translated: CASSYRTSARTGYNEQFF.